This T cell receptor beta chain comes out of a study of T cells in tuberculosis. As to this clone: Its antigen is not identified.

Here immunoSEQ multiplex PCR was the method, and the copy in TCRdb shows in-frame clones only, minus some. The sample contains 20,000 to 25,000 clones, roughly 97% of which appear only once. General observations from the study: Smaller distances to GMM-specific TCRs suggested their expansion in active tuberculosis.

Germline CDR1 reads KGHSH; CDR2 reads LQKENI. Trimming stripped 5 bases from V and 1 base from J, with 5 bases between. The CDR3 has 12 residues. Sequencing input: PBMCs. This TCR was sampled from a donor aged 10 to 29 with latent tuberculosis or without tuberculosis infection. The chain employs TRBV18 and TRBJ1-1; no firm D call. CDR3 loop: CASSTRNTEAFF. The CDR3 DNA is TGTGCCAGCTCAACTCGGAACACTGAAGCTTTCTTT.